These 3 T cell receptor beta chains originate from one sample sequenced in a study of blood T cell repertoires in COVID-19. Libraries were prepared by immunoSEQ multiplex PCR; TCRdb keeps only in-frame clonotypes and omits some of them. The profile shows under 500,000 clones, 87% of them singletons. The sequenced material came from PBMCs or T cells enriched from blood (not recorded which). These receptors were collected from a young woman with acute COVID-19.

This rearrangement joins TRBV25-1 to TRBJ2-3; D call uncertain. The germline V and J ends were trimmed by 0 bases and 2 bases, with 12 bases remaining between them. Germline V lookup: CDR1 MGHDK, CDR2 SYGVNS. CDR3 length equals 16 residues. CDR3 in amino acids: CASSEYGLDPTDTQYF. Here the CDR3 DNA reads TGTGCCAGCAGTGAATATGGCCTAGATCCCACAGATACGCAGTATTTT.

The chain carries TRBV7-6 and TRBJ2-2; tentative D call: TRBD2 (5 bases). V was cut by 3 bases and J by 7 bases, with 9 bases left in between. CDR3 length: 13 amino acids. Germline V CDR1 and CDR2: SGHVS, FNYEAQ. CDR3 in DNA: TGTGCCAGCAGCTTTGTGGCGGGCGGGGAGCTGTTTTTT. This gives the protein CASSFVAGGELFF.

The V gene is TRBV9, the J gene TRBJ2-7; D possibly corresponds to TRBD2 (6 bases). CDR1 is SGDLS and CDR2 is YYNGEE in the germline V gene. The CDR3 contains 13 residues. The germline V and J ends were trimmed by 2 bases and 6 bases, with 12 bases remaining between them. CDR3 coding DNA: TGTGCCAGCAGCGTGGGCCGGGGGTCCGAGCAGTACTTC. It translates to CASSVGRGSEQYF.